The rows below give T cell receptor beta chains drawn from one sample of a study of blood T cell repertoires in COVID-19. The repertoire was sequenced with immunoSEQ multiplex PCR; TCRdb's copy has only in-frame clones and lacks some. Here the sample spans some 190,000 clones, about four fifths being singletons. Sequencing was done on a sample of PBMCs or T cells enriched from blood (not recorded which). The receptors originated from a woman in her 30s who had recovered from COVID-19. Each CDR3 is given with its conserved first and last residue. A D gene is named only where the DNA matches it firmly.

CDR3 DNA: TGTGCCAGCAGTTCCCTTAGCAATCAGCCCCAGCATTTT
CDR3 protein: CASSSLSNQPQHF
J gene: TRBJ1-5
D gene: NA
V gene: TRBV27

CDR3 DNA: TGTGCCACCAGTGATCGAGGACAGGGGCGCGGCTACACCTTC
CDR3 protein: CATSDRGQGRGYTF
J gene: TRBJ1-2
D gene: TRBD1
V gene: TRBV24-1

CDR3 DNA: TGTGCCAGCACCACCGACGACCGGGACAGAGACAACTATGGCTACACCTTC
CDR3 protein: CASTTDDRDRDNYGYTF
J gene: TRBJ1-2
D gene: NA
V gene: TRBV21-1

CDR3 DNA: TGTGCCAGCAGCTCCAGCCCCTGGAGTGAAAAACTGTTTTTT
CDR3 protein: CASSSSPWSEKLFF
J gene: TRBJ1-4
D gene: NA
V gene: TRBV6-5

CDR3 DNA: TGTGCCAGCAGTTTGTGGACAGGGGAGACCCAGTACTTC
CDR3 protein: CASSLWTGETQYF
J gene: TRBJ2-5
D gene: TRBD1
V gene: TRBV28

CDR3 DNA: TGTGCCAGCAGCTTAGGAGTAGGGGTCGGTGGTACAGATACGCAGTATTTT
CDR3 protein: CASSLGVGVGGTDTQYF
J gene: TRBJ2-3
D gene: NA
V gene: TRBV7-8

CDR3 DNA: TGTGCCAGCAGGGAACTACTCCTCGGCGGGAAAGCTTACAATGAGCAGTTCTTC
CDR3 protein: CASRELLLGGKAYNEQFF
J gene: TRBJ2-1
D gene: NA
V gene: TRBV2

CDR3 DNA: TGTGCCACCAGAGATGGACTAGCGGGAGCAGGGGAGCAGTTCTTC
CDR3 protein: CATRDGLAGAGEQFF
J gene: TRBJ2-1
D gene: TRBD2
V gene: TRBV15

CDR3 DNA: TGCGCCAGCAGCGCAGACAGGGGGAGCATGAACACTGAAGCTTTCTTT
CDR3 protein: CASSADRGSMNTEAFF
J gene: TRBJ1-1
D gene: TRBD1
V gene: TRBV5-1

CDR3 DNA: TGTGCCTGGGTGGGCAGGGCCTCCACCGGGGAGCTGTTTTTT
CDR3 protein: CAWVGRASTGELFF
J gene: TRBJ2-2
D gene: NA
V gene: TRBV30

CDR3 DNA: TGTGCCAGCAGCCTAGAGGGGGTTCGGTCCTACGAGCAGTACTTC
CDR3 protein: CASSLEGVRSYEQYF
J gene: TRBJ2-7
D gene: NA
V gene: TRBV5-4

CDR3 DNA: TGTGCCAGCTCACCAGGGGGCGGAAACGGCTACGAGCAGTACTTC
CDR3 protein: CASSPGGGNGYEQYF
J gene: TRBJ2-7
D gene: NA
V gene: TRBV18

CDR3 DNA: TGTGCCAGCAGCTCAGGACTAGCGGTAAGCTCCTACAATGAGCAGTTCTTC
CDR3 protein: CASSSGLAVSSYNEQFF
J gene: TRBJ2-1
D gene: TRBD2
V gene: TRBV7-9

CDR3 DNA: TGTGCCAGCAGTGAAGGAGGATCTGGAAACACCATATATTTT
CDR3 protein: CASSEGGSGNTIYF
J gene: TRBJ1-3
D gene: NA
V gene: TRBV2